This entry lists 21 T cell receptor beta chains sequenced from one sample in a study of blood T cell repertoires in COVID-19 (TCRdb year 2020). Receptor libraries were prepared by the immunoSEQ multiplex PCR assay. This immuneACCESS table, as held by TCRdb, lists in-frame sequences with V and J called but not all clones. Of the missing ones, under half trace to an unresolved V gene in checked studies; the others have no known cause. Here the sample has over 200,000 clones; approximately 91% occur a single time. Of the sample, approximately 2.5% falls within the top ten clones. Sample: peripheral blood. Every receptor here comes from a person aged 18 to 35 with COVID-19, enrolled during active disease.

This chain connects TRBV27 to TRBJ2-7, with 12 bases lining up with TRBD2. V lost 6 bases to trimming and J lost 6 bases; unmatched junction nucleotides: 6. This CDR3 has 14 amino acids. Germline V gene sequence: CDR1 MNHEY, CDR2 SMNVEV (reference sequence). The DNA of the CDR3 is TGTGCCAGCAGGGCGACTAGCGGGAGAGTCGAGCAGTACTTC. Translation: CASRATSGRVEQYF.

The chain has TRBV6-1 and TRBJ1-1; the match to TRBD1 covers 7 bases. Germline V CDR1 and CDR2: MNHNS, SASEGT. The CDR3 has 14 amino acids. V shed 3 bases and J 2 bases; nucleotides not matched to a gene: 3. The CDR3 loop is CASSDRGKNTEAFF. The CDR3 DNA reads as TGTGCCAGCAGTGACAGGGGGAAAAACACTGAAGCTTTCTTT.

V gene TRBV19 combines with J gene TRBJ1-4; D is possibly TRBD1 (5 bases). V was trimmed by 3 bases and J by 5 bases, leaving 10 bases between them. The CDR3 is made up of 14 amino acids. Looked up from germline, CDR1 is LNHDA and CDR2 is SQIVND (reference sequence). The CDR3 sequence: CASSMGQPNEKLFF. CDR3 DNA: TGTGCCAGTAGTATGGGGCAGCCGAATGAAAAACTGTTTTTT.

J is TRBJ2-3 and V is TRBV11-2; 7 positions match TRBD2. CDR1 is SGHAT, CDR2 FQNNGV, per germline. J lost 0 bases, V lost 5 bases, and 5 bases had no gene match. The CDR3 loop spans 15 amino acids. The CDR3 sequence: CASSHYSGSTDTQYF. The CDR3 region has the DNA TGTGCCAGCAGCCACTATAGCGGGAGCACAGATACGCAGTATTTT.

CDR3 nucleotide sequence: TGTGCCAGTAGTCTTGTAGCGGGAGGTAGCACAGATACGCAGTATTTT. This sequence encodes CASSLVAGGSTDTQYF. The V and J genes are TRBV19 and TRBJ2-3; 10 nucleotides agree with TRBD2. The CDR3 runs to 16 residues. Germline V gene sequence: CDR1 LNHDA, CDR2 SQIVND (reference sequence). After removal of 5 bases from V and 0 bases from J, the junction contained 5 bases not matched to a gene.

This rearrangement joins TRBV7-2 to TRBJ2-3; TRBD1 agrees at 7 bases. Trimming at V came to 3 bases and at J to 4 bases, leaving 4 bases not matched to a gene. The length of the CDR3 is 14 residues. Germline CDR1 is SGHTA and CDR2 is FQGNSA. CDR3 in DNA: TGTGCCAGCAGCTTGACAGGGAGAGCAGATACGCAGTATTTT. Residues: CASSLTGRADTQYF.

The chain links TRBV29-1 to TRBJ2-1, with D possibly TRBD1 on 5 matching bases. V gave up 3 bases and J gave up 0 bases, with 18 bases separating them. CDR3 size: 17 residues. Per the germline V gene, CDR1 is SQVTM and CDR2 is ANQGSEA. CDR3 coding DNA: TGCAGCGTTGACAGGGATGGGGTTCCTAGCTCCTACAATGAGCAGTTCTTC. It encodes CSVDRDGVPSSYNEQFF.

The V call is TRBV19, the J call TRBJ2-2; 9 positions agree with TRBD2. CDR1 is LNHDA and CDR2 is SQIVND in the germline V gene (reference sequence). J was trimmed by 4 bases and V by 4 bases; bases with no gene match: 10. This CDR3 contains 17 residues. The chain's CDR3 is CASSNPRAGGGTGELFF. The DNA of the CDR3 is TGTGCCAGTAGTAACCCTCGAGCGGGAGGCGGCACCGGGGAGCTGTTTTTT. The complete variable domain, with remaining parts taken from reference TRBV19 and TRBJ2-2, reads DGGITQSPKYLFRKEGQNVTLSCEQNLNHDAMYWYRQDPGQGLRLIYYSQIVNDFQKGDIAEGYSVSREKKESFPLTVTSAQKNPTAFYLCASSNPRAGGGTGELFFGEGSRLTVL.

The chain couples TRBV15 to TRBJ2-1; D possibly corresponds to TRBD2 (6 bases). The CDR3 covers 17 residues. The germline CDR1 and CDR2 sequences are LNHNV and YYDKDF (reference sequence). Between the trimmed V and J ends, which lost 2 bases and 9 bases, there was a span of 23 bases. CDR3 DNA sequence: TGTGCCACCAGCAGACTCTTGGGGGGAGAATTTCTGAGTGAGCAGTTCTTC. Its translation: CATSRLLGGEFLSEQFF.

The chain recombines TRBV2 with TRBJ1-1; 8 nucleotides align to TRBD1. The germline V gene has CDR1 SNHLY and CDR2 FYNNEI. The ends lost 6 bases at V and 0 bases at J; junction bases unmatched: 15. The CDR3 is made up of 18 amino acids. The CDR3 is CASREAVGLTGVNTEAFF. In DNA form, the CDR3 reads TGTGCCAGCAGGGAGGCAGTGGGGCTGACAGGGGTGAACACTGAAGCTTTCTTT.

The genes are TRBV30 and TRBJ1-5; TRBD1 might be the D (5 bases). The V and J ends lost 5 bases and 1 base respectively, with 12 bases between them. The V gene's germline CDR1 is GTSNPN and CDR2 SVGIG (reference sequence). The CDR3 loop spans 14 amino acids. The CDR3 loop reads CAWGAWASNQPQHF. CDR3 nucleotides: TGTGCCTGGGGGGCATGGGCAAGCAATCAGCCCCAGCATTTT.

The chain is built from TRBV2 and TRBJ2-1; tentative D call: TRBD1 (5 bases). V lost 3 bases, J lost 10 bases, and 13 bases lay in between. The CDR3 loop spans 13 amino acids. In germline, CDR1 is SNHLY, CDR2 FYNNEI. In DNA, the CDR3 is TGTGCCAGCAGTGAGGGGCCTCTCAGGGAGCAGTTCTTC. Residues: CASSEGPLREQFF.

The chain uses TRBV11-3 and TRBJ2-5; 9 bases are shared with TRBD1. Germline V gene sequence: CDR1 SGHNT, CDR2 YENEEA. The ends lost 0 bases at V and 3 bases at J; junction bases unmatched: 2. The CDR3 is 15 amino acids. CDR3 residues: CASSLDTGGEETQYF. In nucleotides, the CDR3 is TGTGCCAGCAGCTTAGATACAGGGGGCGAAGAGACCCAGTACTTC.

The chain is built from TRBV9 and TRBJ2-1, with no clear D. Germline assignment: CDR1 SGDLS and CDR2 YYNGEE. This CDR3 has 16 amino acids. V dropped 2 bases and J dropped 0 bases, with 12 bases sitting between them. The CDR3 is CASSVWRFSSYNEQFF. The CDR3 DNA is TGTGCCAGCAGCGTTTGGCGGTTCAGCTCCTACAATGAGCAGTTCTTC.

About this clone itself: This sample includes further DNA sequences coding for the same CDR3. CDR3 nucleotides: TGTGCCAGCAGTCTCCCGGGACTAGCGGCATACGAGCAGTACTTC. It translates to CASSLPGLAAYEQYF. J is TRBJ2-7 and V is TRBV28; TRBD2 matches at 11 bases. The germline CDR1 and CDR2 sequences are MDHEN and SYDVKM. There are 15 residues in the CDR3. J was trimmed by 4 bases and V by 5 bases; bases with no gene match: 7.

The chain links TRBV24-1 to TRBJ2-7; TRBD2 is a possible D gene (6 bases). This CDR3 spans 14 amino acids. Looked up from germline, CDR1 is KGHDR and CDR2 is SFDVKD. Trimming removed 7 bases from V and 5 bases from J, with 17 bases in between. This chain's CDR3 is CATSPGTFLDEQYF. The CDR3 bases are TGTGCCACCAGCCCCGGGACTTTTCTTGACGAGCAGTACTTC.

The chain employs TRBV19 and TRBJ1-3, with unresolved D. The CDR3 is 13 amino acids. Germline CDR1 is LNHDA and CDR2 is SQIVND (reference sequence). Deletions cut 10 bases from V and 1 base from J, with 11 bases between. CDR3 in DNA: TGTGCCACCTCTCCTATGTCTGGAAACACCATATATTTT. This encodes CATSPMSGNTIYF.

CDR3 residues: CASSQGQKEGYTF. The CDR3 DNA is TGTGCCAGCAGCCAGGGGCAAAAGGAAGGCTACACCTTC. The chain recombines TRBV4-2 with TRBJ1-2, with a possible D match to TRBD1 (5 bases). V was pared by 3 bases and J by 8 bases, with 13 bases between. Germline lookup yields CDR1 LGHNA and CDR2 YNFKEQ. There are 13 residues in the CDR3.

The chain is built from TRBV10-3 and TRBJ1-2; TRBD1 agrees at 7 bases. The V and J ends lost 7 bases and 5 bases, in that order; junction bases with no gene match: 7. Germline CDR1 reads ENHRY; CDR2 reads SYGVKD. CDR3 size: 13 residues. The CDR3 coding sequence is TGTGCCATCAATCCGGGACAGACTTATGGCTACACCTTC. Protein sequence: CAINPGQTYGYTF.

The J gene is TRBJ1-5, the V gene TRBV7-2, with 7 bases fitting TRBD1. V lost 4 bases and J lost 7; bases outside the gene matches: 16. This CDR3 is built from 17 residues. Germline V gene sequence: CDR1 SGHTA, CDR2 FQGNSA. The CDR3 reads CASSSLKGQGVWQPQHF. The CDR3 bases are TGTGCCAGCAGCTCCCTAAAGGGCCAGGGGGTTTGGCAGCCCCAGCATTTT.

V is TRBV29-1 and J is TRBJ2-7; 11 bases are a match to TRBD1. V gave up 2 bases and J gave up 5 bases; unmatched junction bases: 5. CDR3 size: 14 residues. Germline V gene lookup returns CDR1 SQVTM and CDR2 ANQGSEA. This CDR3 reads CSVELGTGGDEQYF. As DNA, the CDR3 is TGCAGCGTTGAACTCGGGACAGGGGGAGACGAGCAGTACTTC.